This entry lists 14 T cell receptor beta chains sequenced from one sample in a study of T cell repertoires and HLA-DP antigens. The protocol was immunoSEQ multiplex PCR, while the TCRdb copy is restricted to in-frame clones and leaves out a portion. The data show 55,000 to 80,000 clones, with roughly 75% seen just once and approximately 1.4% held by the top ten. These TCRs' antigens remain unknown. Sequencing used CD4+ T cells from PBMCs. These receptor sequences come from a man aged 55 to 70 in good health and CMV-seronegative.

This clone has just one count. The V and J genes are TRBV7-8 and TRBJ2-7, with TRBD1 matching 9 bases. V shed 5 bases, J shed 6 bases, and the junction held 8 bases outside the gene matches. This CDR3 has 14 residues. CDR1 and CDR2 (germline): SGHVS, FQNEAQ. The CDR3 coding sequence is TGTGCCAGCAGCCTGTCGGGACAGGGCACCGAGCAGTACTTC. Translation: CASSLSGQGTEQYF.

This sequence joins TRBV19 and TRBJ1-6, with no clear D. This CDR3 is 17 amino acids long. Germline loops: CDR1 LNHDA, CDR2 SQIVND (reference sequence). Trimming cost V 2 bases and J 0 bases, with 11 bases left between them. Written as DNA, the CDR3 is TGTGCCAGTAGTATATCGGGCAGGAGCTCCTATAATTCACCCCTCCACTTT. Amino acid sequence: CASSISGRSSYNSPLHF.

The sample holds a few counts of this clone. The V call is TRBV9, the J call TRBJ2-1; TRBD1 matches 7 bases. Germline loops: CDR1 SGDLS, CDR2 YYNGEE. This CDR3 has 14 amino acids. V lost 1 base, J lost 7 bases, and 5 bases stayed unmatched. The CDR3 region is CASSVLDRVNEQFF. For the CDR3, the DNA is TGTGCCAGCAGCGTACTAGACAGGGTTAATGAGCAGTTCTTC.

The chain recombines TRBV4-2 with TRBJ1-4, with TRBD1 as a possible D gene (6 bases). The CDR3 is made up of 15 amino acids. Germline assignment: CDR1 LGHNA and CDR2 YNFKEQ. Trimming stripped 2 bases from V and 6 bases from J, with 13 bases between. DNA for the CDR3: TGTGCCAGCAGCCAAAGGACGGGGGGCCATGAAAAACTGTTTTTT. Encoded protein: CASSQRTGGHEKLFF.

The rearrangement links TRBV7-2 to TRBJ1-5; D is unresolved. CDR1 is SGHTA, CDR2 FQGNSA, per germline. The CDR3 has 16 amino acids. V was clipped by 0 bases and J by 0 bases, with 9 bases between them. In nucleotides, the CDR3 is TGTGCCAGCAGCTTAGCCTCTCCGAATAGCAATCAGCCCCAGCATTTT. Translated, it gives CASSLASPNSNQPQHF.

The CDR3 here is CAISELQGTNEKLFF. The CDR3 nucleotides are TGTGCCATCAGTGAGCTACAGGGGACTAATGAAAAACTGTTTTTT. This chain joins TRBV10-3 and TRBJ1-4; 7 bases map to TRBD1. The CDR3 consists of 15 residues. In germline, CDR1 is ENHRY, CDR2 SYGVKD. V dropped 2 bases and J dropped 2; count of bases not matched to a gene: 2.

This rearrangement joins TRBV11-2 to TRBJ1-2, with unresolved D. Deletions cut 0 bases from V and 8 bases from J, with 13 bases between. This CDR3 is 14 amino acids long. Germline V gene lookup returns CDR1 SGHAT and CDR2 FQNNGV. CDR3 sequence: CASSLDSRSRGYTF. The CDR3, as DNA: TGTGCCAGCAGCTTAGATTCCAGGTCCCGGGGCTACACCTTC.

The chain employs TRBV7-9 and TRBJ2-1, with 9 bases matching TRBD2. The germline V gene has CDR1 SEHNR and CDR2 FQNEAQ (reference sequence). The CDR3 is 16 residues long. V shed 2 bases and J 8 bases; nucleotides not matched to a gene: 10. This chain's CDR3 is CASSLMAGGPSDEQFF. CDR3 nucleotides: TGTGCCAGCAGCTTAATGGCGGGGGGGCCCTCAGATGAGCAGTTCTTC.

V gene TRBV2 combines with J gene TRBJ2-1, with TRBD1 matching over 7 bases. The ends lost 7 bases at V and 4 bases at J; junction bases unmatched: 7. The length of the CDR3 is 14 residues. CDR1 is SNHLY, CDR2 FYNNEI, per germline. The CDR3 DNA reads TGTGCCAGCACCCCGGGACAGCTATACAATGAGCAGTTCTTC. This encodes CASTPGQLYNEQFF.

This clone has only a few counts. This chain joins TRBV2 and TRBJ2-7, with D possibly being TRBD1 (6 bases). The germline V gene encodes CDR1 SNHLY and CDR2 FYNNEI. V dropped 3 bases and J dropped 0 bases, with 18 bases sitting between them. This CDR3 is built from 17 residues. The CDR3 nucleotides read TGTGCCAGCAGTGATATATTGATGGGGGCAAGCTCCTACGAGCAGTACGTC. Translated: CASSDILMGASSYEQYV.

This clone occurred many times. V gene TRBV5-6 combines with J gene TRBJ2-2; D possibly corresponds to TRBD1 (5 bases). This CDR3 comprises 17 residues. The V end lost 1 base, the J end lost 2 bases, and 15 bases lay between the germline ends. Per germline, CDR1 SGHDT and CDR2 YYEEEE. The CDR3 reads CASSLLLKGKNTGELFF. The CDR3 coding sequence is TGTGCCAGCAGCTTGCTCTTGAAGGGGAAAAACACCGGGGAGCTGTTTTTT. Full variable domain (remainder filled in from reference TRBV5-6 and TRBJ2-2): DAGVTQSPTHLIKTRGQQVTLRCSPKSGHDTVSWYQQALGQGPQFIFQYYEEEERQRGNFPDRFSGHQFPNYSSELNVNALLLGDSALYLCASSLLLKGKNTGELFFGEGSRLTVL.

The chain carries TRBV6-1 and TRBJ2-7; 10 bases are a match to TRBD2. J lost 0 bases, V lost 2 bases, and 4 bases had no gene match. In germline, CDR1 is MNHNS, CDR2 SASEGT. There are 16 residues in the CDR3. Written as DNA, the CDR3 is TGTGCCAGCAGTGAACCGGGACTAGCGAACTCCTACGAGCAGTACGTC. This codes for CASSEPGLANSYEQYV.

The chain carries TRBV18 and TRBJ1-2; D is unclear. From germline, CDR1 is KGHSH and CDR2 LQKENI. Trimming shortened V by 2 bases and J by 4 bases, and 8 bases separated the two germline ends. CDR3 length equals 13 residues. Here the CDR3 DNA reads TGTGCCAGCTCACCATTGAAATCCTATGGCTACACCTTC. As protein: CASSPLKSYGYTF.

The chain uses TRBV9 and TRBJ2-2, with D possibly called TRBD1 or TRBD2 (5 bases each). Trimming removed 0 bases from V and 5 bases from J, with 14 bases in between. Looked up from germline, CDR1 is SGDLS and CDR2 is YYNGEE. The CDR3 is made up of 16 amino acids. CDR3 residues: CASSVELRWGTGELFF. CDR3 nucleotide sequence: TGTGCCAGCAGCGTAGAGTTAAGGTGGGGGACCGGGGAGCTGTTTTTT.